A single T cell receptor (beta chain) is shown here with its context. Its antigen is not identified. An end of the junction does not agree with germline; a read error may underlie this. This CDR3 is built from 13 residues. The germline V gene encodes CDR1 SNHLY and CDR2 FYNNEI. Each library started from around 14 ng of total RNA using the QIAseq Immune Repertoire TCR panel. TCRdb re-analysed the reads in MiXCR, keeping a single row per CDR3 protein. The sample gives over 550 distinct CDR3 sequences, about 7% of which show up once; approximately 9.6% is in the top ten. Four subsets defined by PD-1 and/or TIGIT were sorted from live CD3+CD8+TCRalphabeta+ cells. This entry belongs to a study of circulating CD8 cells and anti-PD-1 response in melanoma. Across the whole study: About 45% of the 13 patients had prior targeted therapy or immunotherapy; seven did not. Non-responders showed stable or progressive disease; responders showed complete or partial response.

Notes on the study in general: Clonotype sharing was highest between DPOS and TIGIT subsets.

Source: CD8+ T cells from PBMCs, taken at baseline or after one month of anti-PD-1 therapy (not recorded which). The sequence was collected from a human donor with melanoma. V gene TRBV2 combines with J gene TRBJ2-3; D not certain. The CDR3 DNA follows: TGTGCCGGCAGCGAATGGAGCACAGATACGCAGTATTTT. It is translated as CAGSEWSTDTQYF.